This record covers a single T cell receptor (beta chain). Antigen specificity is unknown. This entry is derived from a study of blood T cells in healthy people across ages. This CDR3 has 15 residues. CDR1 is MNHNY, CDR2 SVGAGI, per germline (reference sequence). Unmatched junction bases numbered 6, after V lost 1 base and J lost 6 bases. Findings and caveats of the study: Among T cells, TCR beta diversity per million cells dropped roughly linearly as age rose. CMV infection status of these donors was not known. The study found more naive CD4+ cells and higher diversity in long-lived than aged donors.

PCR was performed a second time for about 7 to 11 cycles using a sample-barcoded 5' primer and a J-beta primer mix. Each TCR beta cDNA got a 12-nucleotide random molecular identifier. TCRdb processed the 5' RACE reads anew with MiXCR; each CDR3 protein has one entry. Of about 670,000 distinct CDR3 sequences listed, around 43% are singletons. The receptor was isolated from a man at least 80 years old in good health. The V and J genes are TRBV6-6 and TRBJ2-3; 8 bases fit TRBD1. Sequenced input: blood. CDR3 sequence reads: CASSYFPGTGDTQYF. The CDR3 bases are TGTGCCAGCAGTTACTTCCCCGGGACAGGCGATACGCAGTATTTT.